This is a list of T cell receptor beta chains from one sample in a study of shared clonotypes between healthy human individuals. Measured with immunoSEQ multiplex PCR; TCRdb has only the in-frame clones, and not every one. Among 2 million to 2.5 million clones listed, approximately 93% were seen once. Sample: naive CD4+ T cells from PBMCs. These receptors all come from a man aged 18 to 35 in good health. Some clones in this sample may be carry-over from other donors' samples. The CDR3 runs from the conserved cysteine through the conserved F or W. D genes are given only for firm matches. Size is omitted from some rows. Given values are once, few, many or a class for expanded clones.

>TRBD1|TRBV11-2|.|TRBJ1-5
TGTGCCAGCAGCTCCACCGGGACAGGGGGCGGTCAGCCCCAGCATTTT
CASSSTGTGGGQPQHF
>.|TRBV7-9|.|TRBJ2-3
TGTGCCAGCAGCTTAGAGGGCGTTCGCACAGATACGCAGTATTTT
CASSLEGVRTDTQYF
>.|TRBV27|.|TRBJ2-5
TGTGCCAGCATTGCCGGGAACGGACAAGAGACCCAGTACTTC
CASIAGNGQETQYF
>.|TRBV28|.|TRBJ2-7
TGTGCCACCTCTCCGGGGCCTTACGAGCAGTACTTC
CATSPGPYEQYF
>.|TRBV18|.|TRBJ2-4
TGTGCCAGCTCACCAAATCCCGAACCGCTATTTCAGTACTTC
CASSPNPEPLFQYF
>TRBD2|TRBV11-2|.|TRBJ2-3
TGTGCCAGCAGCCGGGGGGACTTCCCCACAGATACGCAGTATTTT
CASSRGDFPTDTQYF
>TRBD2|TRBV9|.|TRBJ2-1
TGTGCCAGCAGCTGGGCTAGCGGGAGCAACGAGCAGTTCTTC
CASSWASGSNEQFF
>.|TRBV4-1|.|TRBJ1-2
TGCGCCAGCAGCCAAGATCATGGGGTTGGCTACACCTTC
CASSQDHGVGYTF
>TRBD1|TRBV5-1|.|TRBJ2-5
TGCGCCAGCAGCCGACAGGGAAGGGGAGAGACCCAGTACTTC
CASSRQGRGETQYF
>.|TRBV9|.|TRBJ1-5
TGTGCCAGCAGCGCCGGACAGAATGAGAATCAGCCCCAGCATTTT
CASSAGQNENQPQHF
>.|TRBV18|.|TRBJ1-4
TGTGCCAGCTCACCACAAACAAAGCCGGAAAAACTGTTTTTT
CASSPQTKPEKLFF
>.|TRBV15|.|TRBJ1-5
TGTGCCACCAGCCTTGGAGGGTTGGGGAATCAGCCCCAGCATTTT
CATSLGGLGNQPQHF
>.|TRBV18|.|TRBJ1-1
TGTGCCAGCTCACCACCGACAGGTGTCGGCACTGAAGCTTTCTTT
CASSPPTGVGTEAFF
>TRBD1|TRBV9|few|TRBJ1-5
TGTGCCAGCAGCAGGGCAGGGGGGTACCAGCCCCAGCATTTT
CASSRAGGYQPQHF
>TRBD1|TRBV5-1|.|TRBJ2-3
TGCGCCAGCAGCTTGGCTCCACAGGGGGCTTTAGATACGCAGTATTTT
CASSLAPQGALDTQYF
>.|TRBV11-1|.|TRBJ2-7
TGTGCCAGCGGAGCCCCAGGATCCTACGAGCAGTACTTC
CASGAPGSYEQYF
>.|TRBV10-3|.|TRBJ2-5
TGTGCCGTACCTTTTTGGGGATGGGAGACCCAGTACTTC
CAVPFWGWETQYF
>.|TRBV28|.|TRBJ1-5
TGTGCCTCGGAGGGTTGGGATCAGCCCCAGCATTTT
CASEGWDQPQHF
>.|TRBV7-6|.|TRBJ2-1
TGTGCCAGCAGCCTGCCCGGGTCTCATGAGCAGTTCTTC
CASSLPGSHEQFF
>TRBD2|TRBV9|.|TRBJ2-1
TGTGCCAGCGGGGGGACTAGCGGGAGCTCCTACAATGAGCAGTTCTTC
CASGGTSGSSYNEQFF
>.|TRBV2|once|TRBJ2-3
TGTGCGAGCAGTGGACAGCGGGTGGGGACAGATACGCAGTATTTT
CASSGQRVGTDTQYF
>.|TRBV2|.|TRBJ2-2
TGTGCCAGCAGGGGGAACACCGGGGAGCTGTTTTTT
CASRGNTGELFF
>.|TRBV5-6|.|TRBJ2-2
TGTGCCAGCAGCTTGGTGAGGGGCCCTAACACCGGGGAGCTGTTTTTT
CASSLVRGPNTGELFF
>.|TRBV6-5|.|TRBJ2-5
TGTGCCAGCAGTTACTCGTCAACCGTTATCGGAGAGACCCAGTACTTC
CASSYSSTVIGETQYF
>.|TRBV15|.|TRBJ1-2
TGTGCCACCAGCCGCCAGACACAGGGAAATGGCTACACCTTC
CATSRQTQGNGYTF
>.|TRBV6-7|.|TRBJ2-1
TGTGCCAGCAGTTATTCGAGAGGCGGCTACAATGAGCAGTTCTTC
CASSYSRGGYNEQFF
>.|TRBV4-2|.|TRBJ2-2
TGTGCCAGCAGTCCGCGGAGATTGGACGGGGAGCTGTTTTTT
CASSPRRLDGELFF
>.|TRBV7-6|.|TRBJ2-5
TGTGCCAGCGAGGACCTGGCCGACGAGACCCAGTACTTC
CASEDLADETQYF
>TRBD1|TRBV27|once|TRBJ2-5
TGTGCCAGCGGAAAGGGGACAGGTTCATTATATCAAGAGACCCAGTACTTC
CASGKGTGSLYQETQYF
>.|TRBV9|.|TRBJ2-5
TGTGCCAGCAGCCTAGGGGGGGCGGGAGAGACCCAGTACTTC
CASSLGGAGETQYF
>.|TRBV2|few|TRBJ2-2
TGTGCCAGCAGACGAGCGTTTGGGGAGCTGTTTTTT
CASRRAFGELFF
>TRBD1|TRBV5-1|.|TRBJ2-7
TGCGCCAGCAGCCCCGGGGACAGTAACTCCTACGAGCAGTACTTC
CASSPGDSNSYEQYF
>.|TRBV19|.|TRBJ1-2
TGTGCCAGTAGTATAAGAGACAGTAACTATGGCTACACCTTC
CASSIRDSNYGYTF
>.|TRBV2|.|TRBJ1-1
TGTGCCAGCAGTGGGCAGATGAACACTGAAGCTTTCTTT
CASSGQMNTEAFF
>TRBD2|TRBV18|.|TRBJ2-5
TGTGCCAGCTCACCACCGATTTTGGCTAGCGGGAGAGAGACCCAGTACTTC
CASSPPILASGRETQYF
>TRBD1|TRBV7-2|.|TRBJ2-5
TGTGCCAGCAGCTCGACAGGGGGTGAGGAGACCCAGTACTTC
CASSSTGGEETQYF
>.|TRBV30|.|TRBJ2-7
TGTGCCTGGATGTTGGACTCCTACGAGCAGTACTTC
CAWMLDSYEQYF
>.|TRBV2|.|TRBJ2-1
TGTGCCAGCAGTGGGGAGGCTGAGGGAGGTGAGCAGTTCTTC
CASSGEAEGGEQFF
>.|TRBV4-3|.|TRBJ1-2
TGCGCCAGCAGCCAAGTTGGCCGGGGGTATGGCTACACCTTC
CASSQVGRGYGYTF
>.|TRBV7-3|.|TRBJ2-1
TGTGCCAGCAGCCCTCAATTTGGGAATGAGCAGTTCTTC
CASSPQFGNEQFF
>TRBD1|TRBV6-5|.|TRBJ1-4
TGTGCCAGCAGTTACTACGGACAGGGCGGCGAAAAACTGTTTTTT
CASSYYGQGGEKLFF
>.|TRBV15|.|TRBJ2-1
TGTGCCACCAGCAGAGTGGTGAAAGATGAGCAGTTCTTC
CATSRVVKDEQFF
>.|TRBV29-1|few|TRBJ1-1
TGCAGCGTTGATCGGAGGACTGAAGCTTTCTTT
CSVDRRTEAFF
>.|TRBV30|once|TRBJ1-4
TGTGCCTGGAGTTCTAATGAAAAACTGTTTTTT
CAWSSNEKLFF
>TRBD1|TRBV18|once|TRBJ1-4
TGTGCCAGCTCACCATCGGCAGGGGGCAGACCGAGTGAAAAACTGTTTTTT
CASSPSAGGRPSEKLFF
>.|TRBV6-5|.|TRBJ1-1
TGTGCCAGCAATCCCGGGGGCAGGGGTGTCACTGAAGCTTTCTTT
CASNPGGRGVTEAFF
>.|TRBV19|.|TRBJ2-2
TGTGCCAGTTTAGCGGTGAACACCGGGGAGCTGTTTTTT
CASLAVNTGELFF